A single sample gave rise to the 27 T cell receptor beta chains below, sequenced in a study of blood T cell repertoires in COVID-19. Here immunoSEQ multiplex PCR was the method, and the copy in TCRdb shows in-frame clones only, minus some. In the table there are around 95,000 clones, about 83% of which are singletons. Material: peripheral blood. Receptor source: a human donor in a cohort sampled during active COVID-19.

The chain is built from TRBV7-7 and TRBJ1-4, with D perhaps matching TRBD1 (6 bases). V gave up 5 bases and J gave up 5 bases, with 12 bases separating them. Germline loops: CDR1 SSHAT, CDR2 FNYEAQ (reference sequence). This CDR3 region has 14 residues. CDR3: CASSPTGSNEKLFF. In nucleotides, the CDR3 is TGTGCCAGCAGCCCGACAGGTTCGAATGAAAAACTGTTTTTT.

The chain joins TRBV24-1 to TRBJ2-1; TRBD1 agrees at 9 bases. The J segment lost 7 bases and the V segment lost 5 bases, leaving 8 bases of the junction unmatched. Looked up from germline, CDR1 is KGHDR and CDR2 is SFDVKD. CDR3 size: 15 residues. CDR3 sequence (DNA): TGTGCCACCAGTGGCGCCGGACAGGGGCTGAATGAGCAGTTCTTC. This gives the protein CATSGAGQGLNEQFF.

The rearrangement links TRBV25-1 to TRBJ2-1, with 8 positions matching TRBD2. The CDR3 has 17 amino acids. CDR1 and CDR2 from the germline V gene are MGHDK and SYGVNS. Unmatched junction bases numbered 8, after V lost 2 bases and J lost 2 bases. CDR3 in DNA: TGTGCCAGCAGTGAACAGCGGGAGTGGGGGCCCTACAATGAGCAGTTCTTC. Amino acids: CASSEQREWGPYNEQFF. Combining the CDR3 with reference TRBV25-1 and TRBJ2-1 gives the whole variable domain EADIYQTPRYLVIGTGKKITLECSQTMGHDKMYWYQQDPGMELHLIHYSYGVNSTEKGDLSSESTVSRIRTEHFPLTLESARPSHTSQYLCASSEQREWGPYNEQFFGPGTRLTVL.

The rearrangement links TRBV5-1 to TRBJ2-7; D may be TRBD1 (5 bases). The CDR3 contains 15 residues. CDR1 and CDR2 from the germline V gene are SGHRS and YFSETQ. Trimming shortened V by 0 bases and J by 5 bases, and 15 bases separated the two germline ends. The DNA of the CDR3 is TGCGCCAGCAGCTTGGAGCCGTTAGGGGTGCACGAGCAGTACTTC. It yields the protein CASSLEPLGVHEQYF.

This clone was detected only once. The chain is built from TRBV7-8 and TRBJ2-2, with 10 nucleotides matching TRBD1. J was trimmed by 5 bases and V by 5 bases; bases with no gene match: 8. From germline, CDR1 is SGHVS and CDR2 FQNEAQ. The CDR3 covers 16 residues. Here the CDR3 reads CASSRGTGVITGELFF. In DNA form, the CDR3 reads TGTGCCAGCAGCCGAGGGACAGGGGTAATAACCGGGGAGCTGTTTTTT.

This rearrangement joins TRBV19 to TRBJ1-3, with D possibly being TRBD1 (5 bases). CDR3 length: 15 amino acids. Germline assignment: CDR1 LNHDA and CDR2 SQIVND (reference sequence). V lost 6 bases to trimming and J lost 0 bases, with 12 bases between them. In nucleotides, the CDR3 is TGTGCCAGTAGCCCACAGGCTAGCTCTGGAAACACCATATATTTT. It specifies CASSPQASSGNTIYF.

The rearrangement joins TRBV2 to TRBJ1-5; 8 positions match TRBD1. V was clipped by 5 bases and J by 3 bases; unmatched bases: 6. Looked up from germline, CDR1 is SNHLY and CDR2 is FYNNEI. This CDR3 has 15 amino acids. CDR3 coding DNA: TGTGCCAGCAGTCACGGACAGGGAGACAATCAGCCCCAGCATTTT. This encodes CASSHGQGDNQPQHF.

DNA of the CDR3: TGTGCCAGCAGCGGTTATAGTGAGCAGTTCTTC. As protein: CASSGYSEQFF. The rearrangement joins TRBV2 to TRBJ2-1; D unresolved. This CDR3 is 11 amino acids long. Per germline, CDR1 SNHLY and CDR2 FYNNEI. The V and J ends lost 6 bases and 9 bases respectively, with 9 bases between them.

This clone was seen only a few times. The genes are TRBV7-8 and TRBJ2-7, with 8 bases identical to TRBD2. The length of the CDR3 is 14 residues. Germline lookup yields CDR1 SGHVS and CDR2 FQNEAQ. With 2 bases clipped from V and 4 bases from J, the junction kept 4 bases outside the gene matches. CDR3 nucleotide sequence: TGTGCCAGCAGCTTAAATCCTAGCGGGTACGAGCAGTACTTC. This encodes CASSLNPSGYEQYF.

The chain recombines TRBV6-2 or TRBV6-3 with TRBJ2-3; a weak D match, TRBD1 (5 bases). V dropped 2 bases and J dropped 1 base, with 13 bases sitting between them. CDR1 MNHEY and CDR2 SVGEGT come from the germline V gene. This CDR3 spans 16 amino acids. As DNA, the CDR3 is TGTGCCAGCAGTTACCCGGCAGGGATCGGCACAGATACGCAGTATTTT. It yields the protein CASSYPAGIGTDTQYF.

The V gene is TRBV4-3, the J gene TRBJ2-3; possibly TRBD2 for D (5 bases). The CDR3 is made up of 15 amino acids. V was cut by 2 bases and J by 1 base, with 10 bases left in between. Germline CDR1 LGHNA, CDR2 YSLEER. CDR3: CASSQPGLGTDTQYF. CDR3 in DNA: TGCGCCAGCAGCCAACCAGGACTTGGCACAGATACGCAGTATTTT.

The chain uses TRBV19 and TRBJ2-1; 11 bases are shared with TRBD2. The germline V gene has CDR1 LNHDA and CDR2 SQIVND (reference sequence). CDR3 length: 17 residues. With V trimmed by 6 bases and J by 0 bases, 7 bases remained unmatched. CDR3 sequence: CASRGPGLADSYNEQFF. The CDR3 bases are TGTGCCAGTAGGGGACCGGGACTAGCGGACTCCTACAATGAGCAGTTCTTC.

This clone came up a few times. The chain employs TRBV6-2 or TRBV6-3 and TRBJ1-2; 12 bases match TRBD1. J lost 2 bases, V lost 4 bases, and 11 bases had no gene match. This CDR3 is 18 amino acids long. Germline V CDR1 and CDR2: MNHEY, SVGEGT. As DNA, the CDR3 is TGTGCCAGCAGTTCCCTGGGGACAGGGGGCGCAGGAAACTATGGCTACACCTTC. It translates to CASSSLGTGGAGNYGYTF.

With regard to this clone: The sample carries other DNA sequences with the same CDR3. In DNA, the CDR3 is TGTGCCAGCAGCTTTAGCGGGACAGATACGCAGTATTTT. Translating gives CASSFSGTDTQYF. The chain couples TRBV7-8 to TRBJ2-3, with 7 bases that match TRBD2. CDR1 and CDR2 (germline): SGHVS, FQNEAQ. V shed 3 bases, J shed 3 bases, and the junction held 0 bases outside the gene matches. The CDR3 loop spans 13 amino acids.

CDR3 region: CASSPYDSSYEQYF. The CDR3 bases are TGTGCCAGCTCACCGTACGACAGCTCCTACGAGCAGTACTTC. The J gene is TRBJ2-7, the V gene TRBV18; maybe TRBD1 (5 bases). CDR1 is KGHSH and CDR2 is LQKENI in the germline V gene. V was cut by 3 bases and J by 0 bases, with 9 bases left in between. The CDR3 loop spans 14 amino acids.

CDR3 region: CASKDGGAVDTQYF. The CDR3 region has the DNA TGCGCCAGCAAAGACGGGGGGGCAGTCGATACGCAGTATTTT. The V gene is TRBV5-1, the J gene TRBJ2-3, with 8 bases aligning to TRBD2. CDR1 is SGHRS, CDR2 YFSETQ, per germline. Trimming removed 6 bases from V and 6 bases from J; junction bases left unmatched: 9. CDR3 length equals 14 residues.

A few counts support this clone. The chain links TRBV6-2 or TRBV6-3 to TRBJ2-2, with D perhaps TRBD1 (5 bases). V lost 6 bases and J 2 bases, leaving 13 bases between the germline ends. Per germline, CDR1 MNHEY and CDR2 SVGEGT. CDR3 length: 15 amino acids. In DNA form, the CDR3 reads TGTGCCAGCAGCCCACAGCAGGGTAACACCGGGGAGCTGTTTTTT. It is translated as CASSPQQGNTGELFF.

The rearrangement joins TRBV27 to TRBJ2-7, with TRBD2 matching 9 bases. The CDR3 contains 16 residues. Losses at the gene ends were 0 bases for V and 5 bases for J; bases not matched to a gene: 8. Germline V gene lookup returns CDR1 MNHEY and CDR2 SMNVEV (reference sequence). CDR3 region: CASSLSPQRGAHEQYF. The CDR3, as DNA: TGTGCCAGCAGTTTATCCCCTCAGCGGGGGGCTCACGAGCAGTACTTC.

This clone was seen only a few times. The rearrangement links TRBV10-3 to TRBJ1-4; no clear D gene. CDR1 ENHRY and CDR2 SYGVKD come from the germline V gene. V lost 2 bases and J lost 0, with 13 bases in between. This CDR3 has 17 residues. This chain's CDR3 is CAISEAGKGATNEKLFF. The CDR3 region has the DNA TGTGCCATCAGTGAGGCGGGGAAGGGAGCAACTAATGAAAAACTGTTTTTT.

Only one count was recorded for this clone. Written as DNA, the CDR3 is TGTGCCAGCATGGGACTCGGCTCCAAAAACATTCAGTACTTC. It codes for CASMGLGSKNIQYF. The rearrangement joins TRBV27 to TRBJ2-4; TRBD2 is a possible D gene (6 bases). The germline V gene has CDR1 MNHEY and CDR2 SMNVEV (reference sequence). This CDR3 comprises 14 residues. The V and J ends lost 7 bases and 2 bases respectively, with 12 bases between them.

The J gene is TRBJ1-1, the V gene TRBV6-5; D might be TRBD1 (5 bases). Germline V gene data show CDR1 as MNHEY and CDR2 as SVGAGI. This CDR3 contains 12 residues. Trimming left V 6 bases short and J 10 bases short, with 15 bases between. CDR3 DNA: TGTGCCAGCAGCGGGACTCTCTGGGGAGCTTTCTTT. Its protein is CASSGTLWGAFF.

The chain is built from TRBV7-9 and TRBJ1-1; D might be TRBD1 (5 bases). The CDR3 loop spans 14 amino acids. Trimming removed 2 bases from V and 4 bases from J, with 11 bases in between. Germline CDR1 is SEHNR and CDR2 is FQNEAQ (reference sequence). For the CDR3, the DNA is TGTGCCAGCAGCTTATTGGGGGGAGCCACTGAAGCTTTCTTT. Amino acid sequence: CASSLLGGATEAFF.

CDR3 residues: CASSTLQGYAFF. CDR3 nucleotide sequence: TGTGCCAGTAGTACACTACAGGGCTACGCTTTCTTT. The chain is built from TRBV19 and TRBJ1-1, with D tentatively TRBD1 (6 bases). CDR3 size: 12 residues. CDR1 LNHDA and CDR2 SQIVND come from the germline V gene (reference sequence). Trimming stripped 4 bases from V and 11 bases from J, with 14 bases between.

The rearrangement joins TRBV9 to TRBJ1-5; the match to TRBD1 covers 7 bases. The CDR3 covers 15 residues. J was trimmed by 6 bases and V by 2 bases; bases with no gene match: 8. Germline CDR1 is SGDLS and CDR2 is YYNGEE. CDR3 bases: TGTGCCAGCAGCGTTGGGACAGATCCCCGTCAGCCCCAGCATTTT. Translating it yields CASSVGTDPRQPQHF.

This clone turned up a few times. This chain links TRBV7-9 with TRBJ2-3, with 12 bases fitting TRBD2. Germline loops: CDR1 SEHNR, CDR2 FQNEAQ (reference sequence). This CDR3 has 15 amino acids. The ends lost 4 bases at V and 7 bases at J; junction bases unmatched: 6. The CDR3 DNA reads TGTGCCAGCAGCTCCCGCCTAGCGGGGGGGTATACGCAGTATTTT. Translated, it gives CASSSRLAGGYTQYF. Full variable domain (outside the CDR3, taken from reference TRBV7-9 and TRBJ2-3): DTGVSQNPRHKITKRGQNVTFRCDPISEHNRLYWYRQTLGQGPEFLTYFQNEAQLEKSRLLSDRFSAERPKGSFSTLEIQRTEQGDSAMYLCASSSRLAGGYTQYFGPGTRLTVL.

This chain joins TRBV3-1 (or the pseudogene TRBV3-2) and TRBJ1-4, with 7 bases that match TRBD1. Germline V CDR1 and CDR2: LGHDT, YNNKEL (reference sequence). J gave up 8 bases and V 5 bases, and 8 bases lay outside the gene matches. The CDR3 contains 14 residues. CDR3 region: CASSAGTAFEKLFF. The CDR3 nucleotides read TGTGCCAGCAGCGCCGGGACAGCATTCGAAAAACTGTTTTTT.

The chain combines TRBV18 with TRBJ1-4; D not resolved. CDR1 is KGHSH and CDR2 is LQKENI in the germline V gene. CDR3 size: 13 residues. With 1 base removed from V and 8 bases from J, the gap between germline ends came to 8 bases. The CDR3 loop is CASSPRAAEKLFF. The DNA of the CDR3 is TGTGCCAGCTCACCACGGGCAGCCGAAAAACTGTTTTTT. Combining the CDR3 with reference TRBV18 and TRBJ1-4 gives the whole variable domain NAGVMQNPRHLVRRRGQEARLRCSPMKGHSHVYWYRQLPEEGLKFMVYLQKENIIDESGMPKERFSAEFPKEGPSILRIQQVVRGDSAAYFCASSPRAAEKLFFGSGTQLSVL.